This T cell receptor (beta chain) was sequenced during a study of T cell responses to AZD1222 COVID-19 vaccine. Study-wide results and caveats: Only 5 or 6 individuals given AZD1222 were seropositive at baseline. The span of vaccine-associated CD4 TCRs extended across spike, with dominance at 160-218 and 743-854. Breadth and depth of Spike-specific TCRs rose after two AZD1222 doses. The donor group comprised mostly white British people and more females; the analysis possibly underestimated clonal diversity.

Concerning this clone: Antigen specificity is unknown.

In germline, CDR1 is MDHEN, CDR2 SYDVKM. This CDR3 is built from 14 residues. V lost 4 bases, J lost 6 bases, and 8 bases stayed unmatched. Measured with immunoSEQ multiplex PCR; TCRdb has only the in-frame clones, and not every one. This table has approximately 97,000 clones, 85% to 90% appearing once. The J gene is TRBJ1-1, the V gene TRBV28; 7 bases line up with TRBD1. This TCR came from an adult in good health. The starting material was peripheral blood, obtained on day 0 of AZD1222 vaccination. The CDR3 nucleotides are TGTGCCAGCAGTTCCGGGACAGTATGGGCTGAAGCTTTCTTT. Amino acid sequence: CASSSGTVWAEAFF.